The following is a T cell receptor (beta chain) sequence with its context. Its specificity is not known. TCRdb called the 5' RACE reads again in MiXCR, with one record for every CDR3 protein. The sample comprises roughly 1,500,000 distinct CDR3 sequences, about 32% of which are singletons, and approximately 0.25% rests with the top ten. These data belong to a study of identical twins. Germline-derived CDR1 and CDR2 are MGHRA and YSYEKL. This CDR3 is built from 15 residues. General observations from the study: While abundant cord blood beta clonotypes carried fewer insertions, memory repertoires showed no such pattern. Interpretation of the results relied on cross-sectional statistical analysis and not on following the same donors.

The TCR sequence derives from a newborn girl in good health. V usage is TRBV4-1 and J usage is TRBJ2-5; possibly TRBD1 or TRBD2 for D (5 bases each). The J call may be mistaken, given a closer DNA end match to TRBJ2-7. Source material: cord blood. CDR3 coding DNA: TGCGCCAGCAGCCAAGGGCCGGGACGGGGTTACGAGCAGTACTTC. This sequence encodes CASSQGPGRGYEQYF.